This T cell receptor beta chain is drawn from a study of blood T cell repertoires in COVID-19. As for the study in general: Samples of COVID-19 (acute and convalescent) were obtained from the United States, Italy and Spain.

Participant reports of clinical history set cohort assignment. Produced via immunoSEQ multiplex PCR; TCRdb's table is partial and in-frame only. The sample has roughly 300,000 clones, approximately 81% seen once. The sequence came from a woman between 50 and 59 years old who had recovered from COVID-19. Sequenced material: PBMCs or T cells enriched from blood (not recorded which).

The CDR3 loop is CASTTGGRYGYTF. CDR3 in DNA: TGTGCCAGCACCACGGGGGGGAGATATGGCTACACCTTC. This chain connects TRBV28 to TRBJ1-2; TRBD1 is a possible D gene (5 bases). CDR1 is MDHEN, CDR2 SYDVKM, per germline. This CDR3 contains 13 residues. Between the trimmed V and J ends, which lost 7 bases and 5 bases, there was a span of 14 bases.